Each of the 14 T cell receptor beta chains below was sequenced from the same sample in a study of T cell changes during pregnancy in multiple sclerosis. TCRdb keeps only in-frame clones here, not all; method: immunoSEQ multiplex PCR. The data contain about 49,000 clones, around 95% of them singletons. The material sequenced was CD8+ T cells from peripheral blood mononuclear cells, taken in the first trimester of pregnancy. The receptor source for this set is a female donor with multiple sclerosis, enrolled in a pregnancy study.

The chain recombines TRBV30 with TRBJ2-1; TRBD2 aligns across 11 bases. Trimming cost V 2 bases and J 4 bases; bases outside gene matches: 4. CDR3 length equals 15 residues. Looked up from germline, CDR1 is GTSNPN and CDR2 is SVGIG (reference sequence). Here the CDR3 reads CAWSPGTSGYNEQFF. Written as DNA, the CDR3 is TGTGCCTGGAGTCCTGGGACTAGCGGTTACAATGAGCAGTTCTTC. The whole variable domain, filled in from reference TRBV30 and TRBJ2-1, reads SQTIHQWPATLVQPVGSPLSLECTVEGTSNPNLYWYRQAAGRGLQLLFYSVGIGQISSEVPQNLSASRPQDRQFILSSKKLLLSDSGFYLCAWSPGTSGYNEQFFGPGTRLTVL.

This sequence joins TRBV5-4 and TRBJ2-3; 15 nucleotides match TRBD2. This CDR3 region has 17 residues. The germline V gene has CDR1 SGHNT and CDR2 YYREEE (reference sequence). V was clipped by 8 bases and J by 2 bases; unmatched bases: 9. CDR3 region: CASSPGLAGGPTDTQYF. The CDR3 nucleotides read TGTGCCAGTTCCCCGGGACTAGCGGGAGGTCCCACAGATACGCAGTATTTT.

The chain joins TRBV27 to TRBJ2-3; TRBD1 matches 7 bases. The J segment lost 1 base and the V segment lost 5 bases, leaving 12 bases of the junction unmatched. The CDR3 runs to 17 residues. Per germline, CDR1 MNHEY and CDR2 SMNVEV (reference sequence). The CDR3 reads CASSTETGAGGTDTQYF. Here the CDR3 DNA reads TGTGCCAGCAGTACCGAAACAGGGGCTGGTGGCACAGATACGCAGTATTTT.

V and J are TRBV28 and TRBJ1-1; D gene uncertain. With 6 bases removed from V and 2 bases from J, the gap between germline ends came to 10 bases. This CDR3 has 13 residues. Germline V gives CDR1 MDHEN, CDR2 SYDVKM. CDR3 in DNA: TGTGCCAGCAGACGGAGACGAAACACTGAAGCTTTCTTT. Encoded protein: CASRRRRNTEAFF.

The gene calls are TRBV28 and TRBJ1-4, with D possibly being TRBD1 (6 bases). The CDR3 consists of 15 residues. V shed 7 bases and J shed 7 bases, with 19 bases lying between them. CDR1 MDHEN and CDR2 SYDVKM come from the germline V gene. The CDR3 loop is CASTRGGRESEKLFF. CDR3 coding DNA: TGTGCCAGCACTCGCGGGGGCAGGGAATCTGAAAAACTGTTTTTT.

This clone was observed once. The chain is built from TRBV29-1 and TRBJ1-1, with TRBD1 matching over 9 bases. This CDR3 spans 13 amino acids. CDR1 is SQVTM, CDR2 ANQGSEA, per germline. V gave up 7 bases and J gave up 5 bases; unmatched junction bases: 8. The CDR3 sequence: CSAGGQGETEAFF. CDR3 DNA: TGCAGCGCCGGGGGACAGGGAGAGACTGAAGCTTTCTTT.

The chain joins TRBV7-8 to TRBJ1-5; D is possibly TRBD1 (5 bases). CDR1 SGHVS and CDR2 FQNEAQ come from the germline V gene. Between the trimmed V and J ends, which lost 0 bases and 7 bases, there was a span of 16 bases. The CDR3 covers 16 residues. As DNA, the CDR3 is TGTGCCAGCAGCTTAGCCACCCGGTCAGGGAGGCAGCCCCAGCATTTT. As protein: CASSLATRSGRQPQHF.

The chain couples TRBV18 to TRBJ2-7; no reliable D call. Looked up from germline, CDR1 is KGHSH and CDR2 is LQKENI. The CDR3 has 11 residues. Trimming pared 6 bases from V and 6 bases from J, leaving 9 bases between. The chain's CDR3 is CASSHGLEQYF. DNA for the CDR3: TGTGCCAGCTCGCACGGTCTCGAGCAGTACTTC.

The genes are TRBV9 and TRBJ2-1, with TRBD2 identical over 7 bases. V shed 4 bases, J shed 5 bases, and the junction held 9 bases outside the gene matches. This CDR3 contains 15 residues. CDR1 and CDR2 from the germline V gene are SGDLS and YYNGEE. CDR3 DNA sequence: TGTGCCAGCAGCCCGCGGGGGACCCTCCACAATGAGCAGTTCTTC. It translates to CASSPRGTLHNEQFF.

The rearrangement joins TRBV9 to TRBJ1-1; 8 bases are shared with TRBD1. Per germline, CDR1 SGDLS and CDR2 YYNGEE. Losses at the gene ends were 0 bases for V and 1 base for J; bases not matched to a gene: 8. The CDR3 covers 17 residues. CDR3 sequence: CASSVGGRTGPNTEAFF. For the CDR3, the DNA is TGTGCCAGCAGCGTAGGAGGGAGGACAGGGCCGAACACTGAAGCTTTCTTT.

This clone appeared a single time. CDR3 residues: CAWSVGQGHEQYF. The CDR3 DNA is TGTGCCTGGAGTGTTGGACAGGGCCACGAGCAGTACTTC. V gene TRBV30 combines with J gene TRBJ2-7; TRBD1 matches 8 bases. There are 13 residues in the CDR3. J lost 5 bases, V lost 0 bases, and 3 bases had no gene match. Germline V gives CDR1 GTSNPN, CDR2 SVGIG (reference sequence).

CDR3: CASSPNFDTEAFF. The CDR3 nucleotides read TGCGCCAGCAGCCCCAACTTTGACACTGAAGCTTTCTTT. The chain has TRBV5-1 and TRBJ1-1, with D hard to call. Trimming pared 4 bases from V and 3 bases from J, leaving 10 bases between. The CDR3 covers 13 residues. Looked up from germline, CDR1 is SGHRS and CDR2 is YFSETQ.

The chain uses TRBV11-2 and TRBJ2-7; the match to TRBD2 covers 7 bases. Trimming at V came to 2 bases and at J to 2 bases, leaving 9 bases not matched to a gene. Germline assignment: CDR1 SGHAT and CDR2 FQNNGV. The CDR3 has 16 amino acids. CDR3 nucleotides: TGTGCCAGCAGCTTACTGGCGGGAGCGAGTACCTACGAGCAGTACTTC. Protein product: CASSLLAGASTYEQYF.

The gene calls are TRBV11-2 and TRBJ2-1; 12 nucleotides line up with TRBD2. The CDR3 covers 19 residues. Trimming at V came to 5 bases and at J to 2 bases, leaving 13 bases not matched to a gene. Germline CDR1 and CDR2: SGHAT and FQNNGV. This CDR3 reads CASSRQASGRAPPYNEQFF. CDR3 DNA sequence: TGTGCCAGCAGCCGTCAAGCTAGCGGGAGGGCCCCCCCCTACAATGAGCAGTTCTTC.